A selection of T cell receptor beta chains follows, all from one sample in a study of CD8+CD57+ T cells in acquired aplastic anemia. One entry per CDR3 protein results from TCRdb running MiXCR on the reads. The sample lists around 430,000 distinct CDR3 sequences, under 40% occurring once. Sequenced sample: sorted CD4+, CD8+, or CD8+CD57+ T cells (not recorded which) from PBMCs. Receptors were obtained from a human donor with aplastic anemia. Each CDR3 is given with its conserved first and last residue. The D gene is left open where the match is weak. The listing skips clone size in some rows; elsewhere it reads once, few, many or a size class.

DNA,CDR3,length,V,D,size,J
TGCAGCGTTGACCGACTAGTCTCCTACAATGAGCAGTTCTTC,CSVDRLVSYNEQFF,14,TRBV29-1,-,many,TRBJ2-1
TGTGCTAGTGGGTCAGACCCTGGTGGAACAGGGGGCTACGAGCAGTACTTC,CASGSDPGGTGGYEQYF,17,TRBV12-5,TRBD1,-,TRBJ2-7
TGTGCCACCAGCAGAGATCGACTAGTAGGGACAGGGTGGGACGGGGAGCTGTTTTTT,CATSRDRLVGTGWDGELFF,19,TRBV15,TRBD1,-,TRBJ2-2
TGCAGCGGACGCAGGGGGCGGGATGAGCAGTTCTTC,CSGRRGRDEQFF,12,TRBV29-1,TRBD1,-,TRBJ2-1
TGTGCCAGCAGTTTGTTTCAGGGGACAGGGGTAGGCTACACCTTC,CASSLFQGTGVGYTF,15,TRBV25-1,TRBD1,-,TRBJ1-2
TGTGCCAGTAGTATCTCAGCGGGGGGGCGGAATGAGCAGTTCTTC,CASSISAGGRNEQFF,15,TRBV19,TRBD2,-,TRBJ2-1
TGTGCCAGCAAACCGACAGTTGGAAACACCATATATTTT,CASKPTVGNTIYF,13,TRBV6-1,-,-,TRBJ1-3
TGTGCCAGCGGTCCATCGGGAGGGCTCAATGAGCAGTTCTTC,CASGPSGGLNEQFF,14,TRBV6-1,TRBD2,few,TRBJ2-1
TGTGCCAGCAGCCAAGATATTTCCACCACCGGGGAGCTGTTTTTT,CASSQDISTTGELFF,15,TRBV3-1,-,once,TRBJ2-2
TGTGCCAGCACCGCAGCCGGGACTAACTACGAGCAGTACTTC,CASTAAGTNYEQYF,14,TRBV6-1,TRBD2,few,TRBJ2-7